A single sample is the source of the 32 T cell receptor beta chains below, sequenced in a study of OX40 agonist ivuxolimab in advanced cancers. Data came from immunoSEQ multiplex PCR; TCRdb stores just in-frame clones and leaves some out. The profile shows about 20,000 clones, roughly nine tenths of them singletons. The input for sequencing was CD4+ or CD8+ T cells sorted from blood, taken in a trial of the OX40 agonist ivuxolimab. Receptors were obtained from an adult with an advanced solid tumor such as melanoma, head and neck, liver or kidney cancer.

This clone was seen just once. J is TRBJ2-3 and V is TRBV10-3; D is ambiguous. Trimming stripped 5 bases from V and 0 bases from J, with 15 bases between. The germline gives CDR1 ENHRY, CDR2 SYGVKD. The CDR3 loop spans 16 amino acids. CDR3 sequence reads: CAISPTLDSSTDTQYF. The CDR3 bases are TGTGCCATCAGTCCCACTTTAGATTCTAGCACAGATACGCAGTATTTT.

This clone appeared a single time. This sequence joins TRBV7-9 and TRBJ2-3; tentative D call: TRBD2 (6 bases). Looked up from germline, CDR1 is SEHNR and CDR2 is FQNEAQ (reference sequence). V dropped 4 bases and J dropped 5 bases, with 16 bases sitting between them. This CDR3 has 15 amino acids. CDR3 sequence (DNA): TGTGCCAGCAGCTCACCCGGGACTTTGAGAGATACGCAGTATTTT. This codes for CASSSPGTLRDTQYF.

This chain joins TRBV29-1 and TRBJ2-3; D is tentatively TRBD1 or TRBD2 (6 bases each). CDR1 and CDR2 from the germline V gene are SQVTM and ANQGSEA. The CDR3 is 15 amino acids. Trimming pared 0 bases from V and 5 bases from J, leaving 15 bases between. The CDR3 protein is CSVEDLGGAEDTQYF. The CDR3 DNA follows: TGCAGCGTTGAAGATCTGGGGGGCGCGGAAGATACGCAGTATTTT.

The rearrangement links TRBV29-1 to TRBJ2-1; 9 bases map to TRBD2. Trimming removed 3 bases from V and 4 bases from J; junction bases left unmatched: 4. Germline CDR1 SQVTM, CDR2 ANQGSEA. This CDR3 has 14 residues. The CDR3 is CSVEGSGRYNEQFF. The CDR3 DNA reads TGCAGCGTTGAGGGGAGCGGGAGGTACAATGAGCAGTTCTTC.

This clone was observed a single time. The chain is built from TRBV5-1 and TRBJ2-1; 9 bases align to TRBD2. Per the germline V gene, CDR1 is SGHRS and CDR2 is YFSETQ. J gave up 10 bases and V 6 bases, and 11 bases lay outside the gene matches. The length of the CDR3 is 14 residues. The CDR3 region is CASTQAGGNVEQFF. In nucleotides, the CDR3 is TGCGCCAGCACCCAAGCGGGGGGAAATGTCGAGCAGTTCTTC.

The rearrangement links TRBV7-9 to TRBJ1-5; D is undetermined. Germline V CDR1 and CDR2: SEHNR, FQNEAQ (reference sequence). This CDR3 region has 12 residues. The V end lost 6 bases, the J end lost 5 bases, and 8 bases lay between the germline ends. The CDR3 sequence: CASSKEYQPQHF. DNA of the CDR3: TGTGCCAGCAGTAAGGAGTATCAGCCCCAGCATTTT.

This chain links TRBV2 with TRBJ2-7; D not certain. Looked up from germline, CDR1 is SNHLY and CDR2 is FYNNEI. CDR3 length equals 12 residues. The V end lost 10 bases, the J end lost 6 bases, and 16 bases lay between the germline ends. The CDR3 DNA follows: TGTGCCATCTCCGGGCCCGCAGGCGAGCAGTACTTC. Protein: CAISGPAGEQYF.

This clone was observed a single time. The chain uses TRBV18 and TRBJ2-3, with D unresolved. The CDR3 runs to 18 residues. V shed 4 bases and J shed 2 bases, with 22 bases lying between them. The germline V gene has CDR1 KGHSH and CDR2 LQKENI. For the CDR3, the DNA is TGTGCCAGCTCACAGCCCCCTTGGGCGGCGGCGAACACAGATACGCAGTATTTT. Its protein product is CASSQPPWAAANTDTQYF.

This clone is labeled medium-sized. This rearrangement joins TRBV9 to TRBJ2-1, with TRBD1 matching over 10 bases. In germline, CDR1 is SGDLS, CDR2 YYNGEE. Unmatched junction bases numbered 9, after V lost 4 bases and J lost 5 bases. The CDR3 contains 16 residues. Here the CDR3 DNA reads TGTGCCAGCAGCCCATCCGGGACAGGGGTTAACAATGAGCAGTTCTTC. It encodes CASSPSGTGVNNEQFF.

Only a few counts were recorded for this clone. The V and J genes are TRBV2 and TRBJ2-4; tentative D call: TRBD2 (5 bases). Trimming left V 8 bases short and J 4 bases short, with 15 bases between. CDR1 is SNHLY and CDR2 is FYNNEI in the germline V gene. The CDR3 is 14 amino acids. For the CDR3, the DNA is TGTGCCAGCGAGGTTGGAGGTCAAAAAAACATTCAGTACTTC. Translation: CASEVGGQKNIQYF.

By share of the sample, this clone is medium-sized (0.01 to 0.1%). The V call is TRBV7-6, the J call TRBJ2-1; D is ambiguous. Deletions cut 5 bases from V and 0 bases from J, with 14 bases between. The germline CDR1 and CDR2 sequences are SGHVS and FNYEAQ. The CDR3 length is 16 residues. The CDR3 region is CASSVDPPSSYNEQFF. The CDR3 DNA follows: TGTGCCAGCAGCGTCGACCCCCCGAGCTCCTACAATGAGCAGTTCTTC.

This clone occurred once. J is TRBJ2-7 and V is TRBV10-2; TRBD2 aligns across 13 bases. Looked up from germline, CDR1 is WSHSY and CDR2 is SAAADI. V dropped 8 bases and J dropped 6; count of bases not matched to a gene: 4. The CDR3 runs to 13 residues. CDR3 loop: CASSGLAGFEQYF. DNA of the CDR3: TGCGCCAGCTCGGGACTAGCGGGGTTCGAGCAGTACTTC.

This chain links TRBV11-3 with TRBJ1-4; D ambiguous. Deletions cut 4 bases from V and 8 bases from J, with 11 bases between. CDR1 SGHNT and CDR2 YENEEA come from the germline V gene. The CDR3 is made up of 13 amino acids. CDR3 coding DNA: TGTGCCAGCAGCTCCGGTTTTTGGGAAAAACTGTTTTTT. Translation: CASSSGFWEKLFF.

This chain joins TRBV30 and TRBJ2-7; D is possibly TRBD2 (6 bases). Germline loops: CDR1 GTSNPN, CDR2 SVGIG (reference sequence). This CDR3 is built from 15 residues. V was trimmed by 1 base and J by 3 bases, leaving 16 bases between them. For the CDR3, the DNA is TGTGCCTGGAGTGAGGGACTCCAAAGCATCTACGAGCAGTACTTC. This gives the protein CAWSEGLQSIYEQYF.

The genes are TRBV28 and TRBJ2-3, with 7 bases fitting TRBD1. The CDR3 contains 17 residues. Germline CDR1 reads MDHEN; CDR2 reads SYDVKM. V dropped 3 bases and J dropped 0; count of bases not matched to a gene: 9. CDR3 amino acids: CASSFPWTGLSTDTQYF. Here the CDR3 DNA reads TGTGCCAGCAGTTTTCCTTGGACAGGACTTAGCACAGATACGCAGTATTTT.

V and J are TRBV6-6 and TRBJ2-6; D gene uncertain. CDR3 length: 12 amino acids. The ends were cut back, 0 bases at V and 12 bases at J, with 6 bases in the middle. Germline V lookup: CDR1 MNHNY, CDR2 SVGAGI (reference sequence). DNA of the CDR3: TGTGCCAGCAGTTACTCGGAGACCGTCCTGACTTTC. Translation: CASSYSETVLTF.

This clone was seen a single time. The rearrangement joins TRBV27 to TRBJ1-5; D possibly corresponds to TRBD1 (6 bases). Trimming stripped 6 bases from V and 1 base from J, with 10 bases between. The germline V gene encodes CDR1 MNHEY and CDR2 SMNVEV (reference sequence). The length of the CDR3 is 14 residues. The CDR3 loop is CASRRGGSNQPQHF. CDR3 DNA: TGTGCCAGCAGACGAGGGGGGAGCAATCAGCCCCAGCATTTT.

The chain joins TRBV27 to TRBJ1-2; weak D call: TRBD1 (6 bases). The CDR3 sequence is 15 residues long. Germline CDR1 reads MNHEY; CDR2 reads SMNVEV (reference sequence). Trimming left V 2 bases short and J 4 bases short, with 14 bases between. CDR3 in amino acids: CASSLQQGGIYGYTF. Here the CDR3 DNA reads TGTGCCAGCAGTTTACAACAGGGTGGGATCTATGGCTACACCTTC.

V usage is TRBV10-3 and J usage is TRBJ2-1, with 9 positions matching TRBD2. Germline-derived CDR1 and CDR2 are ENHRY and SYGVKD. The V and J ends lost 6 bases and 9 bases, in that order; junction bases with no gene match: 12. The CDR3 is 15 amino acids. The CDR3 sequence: CAISYTGLAFSEQFF. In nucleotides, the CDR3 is TGTGCCATCAGCTACACGGGACTAGCTTTCAGTGAGCAGTTCTTC.

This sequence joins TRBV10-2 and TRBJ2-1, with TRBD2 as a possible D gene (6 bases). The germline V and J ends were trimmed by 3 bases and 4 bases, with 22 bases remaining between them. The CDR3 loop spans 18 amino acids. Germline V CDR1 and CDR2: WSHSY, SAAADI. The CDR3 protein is CASSDLHRSGSLYNEQFF. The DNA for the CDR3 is TGCGCCAGCAGTGACCTTCATCGGTCCGGGAGTTTGTACAATGAGCAGTTCTTC.

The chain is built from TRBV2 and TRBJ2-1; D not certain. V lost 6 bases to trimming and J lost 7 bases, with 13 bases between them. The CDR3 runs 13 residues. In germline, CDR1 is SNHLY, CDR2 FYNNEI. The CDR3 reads CASSDEIGNEQFF. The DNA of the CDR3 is TGTGCCAGCAGCGACGAGATAGGTAATGAGCAGTTCTTC. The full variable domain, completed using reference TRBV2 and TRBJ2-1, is EPEVTQTPSHQVTQMGQEVILRCVPISNHLYFYWYRQILGQKVEFLVSFYNNEISEKSEIFDDQFSVERPDGSNFTLKIRSTKLEDSAMYFCASSDEIGNEQFFGPGTRLTVL.

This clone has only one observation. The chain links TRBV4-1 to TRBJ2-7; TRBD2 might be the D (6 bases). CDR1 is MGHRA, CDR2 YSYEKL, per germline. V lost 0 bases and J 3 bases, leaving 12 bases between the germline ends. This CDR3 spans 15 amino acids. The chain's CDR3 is CASSQERRAGYEQYF. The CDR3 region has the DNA TGCGCCAGCAGCCAAGAGAGGAGGGCAGGCTACGAGCAGTACTTC.

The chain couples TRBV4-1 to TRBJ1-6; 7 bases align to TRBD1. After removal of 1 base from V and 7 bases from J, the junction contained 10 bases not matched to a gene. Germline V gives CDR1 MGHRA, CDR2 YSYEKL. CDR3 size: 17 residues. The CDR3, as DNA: TGCGCCAGCAGCCAAGGGTGGGTGGGGACAGACAATTCACCCCTCCACTTT. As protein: CASSQGWVGTDNSPLHF.

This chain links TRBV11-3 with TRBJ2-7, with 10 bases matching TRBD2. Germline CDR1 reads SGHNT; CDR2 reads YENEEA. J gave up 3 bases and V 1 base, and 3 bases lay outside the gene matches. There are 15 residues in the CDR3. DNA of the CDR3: TGTGCCAGCAGCTTAGGGGGGACTAGCGACTACGAGCAGTACTTC. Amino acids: CASSLGGTSDYEQYF.

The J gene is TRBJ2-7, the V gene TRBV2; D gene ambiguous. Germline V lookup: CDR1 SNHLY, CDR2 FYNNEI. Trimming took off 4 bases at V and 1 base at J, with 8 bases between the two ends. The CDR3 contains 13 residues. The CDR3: CASSVVLSYEQYF. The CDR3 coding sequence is TGTGCCAGCAGTGTGGTCCTTTCCTACGAGCAGTACTTC.

Here the CDR3 DNA reads TGTGCCAGCTTCGGGCTAGGGCGGAGGGCTTTCTTT. It codes for CASFGLGRRAFF. This chain uses TRBV25-1 with TRBJ1-1; the D is unclear. This CDR3 is built from 12 residues. Germline loops: CDR1 MGHDK, CDR2 SYGVNS. The V end lost 8 bases, the J end lost 11 bases, and 18 bases lay between the germline ends.

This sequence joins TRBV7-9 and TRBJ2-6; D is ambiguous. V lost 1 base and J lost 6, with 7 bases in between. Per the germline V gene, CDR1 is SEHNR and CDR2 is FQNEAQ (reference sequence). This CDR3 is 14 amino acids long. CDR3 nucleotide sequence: TGTGCCAGCAGCTTAGTAGGGCCGGCCAACGTCCTGACTTTC. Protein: CASSLVGPANVLTF.

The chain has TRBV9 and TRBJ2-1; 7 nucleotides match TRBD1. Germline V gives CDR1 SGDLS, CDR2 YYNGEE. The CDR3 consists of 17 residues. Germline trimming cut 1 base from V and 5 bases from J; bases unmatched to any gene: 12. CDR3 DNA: TGTGCCAGCAGCGTAAGTTTTCGGGGACAGAAGAACAATGAGCAGTTCTTC. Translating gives CASSVSFRGQKNNEQFF. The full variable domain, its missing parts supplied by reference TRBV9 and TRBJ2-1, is DSGVTQTPKHLITATGQRVTLRCSPRSGDLSVYWYQQSLDQGLQFLIQYYNGEERAKGNILERFSAQQFPDLHSELNLSSLELGDSALYFCASSVSFRGQKNNEQFFGPGTRLTVL.

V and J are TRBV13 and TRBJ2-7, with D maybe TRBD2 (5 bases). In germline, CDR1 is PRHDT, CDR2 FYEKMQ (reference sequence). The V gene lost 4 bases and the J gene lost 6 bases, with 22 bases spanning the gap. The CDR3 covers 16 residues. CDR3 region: CASSSFGTRSDSEQYF. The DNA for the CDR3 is TGTGCCAGCAGCTCCTTCGGTACTAGAAGTGATTCCGAGCAGTACTTC.

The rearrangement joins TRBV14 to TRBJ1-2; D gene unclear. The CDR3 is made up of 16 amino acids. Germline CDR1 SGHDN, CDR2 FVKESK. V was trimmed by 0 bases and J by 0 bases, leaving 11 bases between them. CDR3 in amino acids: CASSQDHRGTNYGYTF. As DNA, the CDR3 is TGTGCCAGCAGCCAAGACCACCGAGGGACTAACTATGGCTACACCTTC.

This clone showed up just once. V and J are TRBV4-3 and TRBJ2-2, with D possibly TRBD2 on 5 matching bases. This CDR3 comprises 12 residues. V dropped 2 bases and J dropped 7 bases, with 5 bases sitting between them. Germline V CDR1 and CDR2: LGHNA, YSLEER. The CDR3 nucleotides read TGCGCCAGCAGCCAACGGGGCGGGGAGCTGTTTTTT. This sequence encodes CASSQRGGELFF.

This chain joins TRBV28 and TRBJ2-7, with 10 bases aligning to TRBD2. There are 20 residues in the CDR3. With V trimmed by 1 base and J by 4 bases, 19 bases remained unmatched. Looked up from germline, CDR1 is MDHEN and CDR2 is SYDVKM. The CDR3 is CASSLSISVGLAGELYEQYF. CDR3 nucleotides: TGTGCCAGCAGTTTATCTATCTCGGTCGGGCTAGCGGGAGAATTGTACGAGCAGTACTTC.